This TCR beta chain is from a study of Graves' ophthalmopathy and Graves' hyperthyroidism. This clonotype was counted once. Its antigen is unknown. Amplification from RNA transcripts yielded the TCR beta CDR3 regions. In the first round, RT-PCR was carried out with HTBI primers, and a multiplex PCR formed the second round. TCRdb used MiXCR to reprocess the multiplex PCR reads, holding one entry per CDR3 protein. This sample yields around 670,000 distinct CDR3 sequences, of which around 40% are seen a single time; 40% to 45% belongs to the top ten. The PBMC fraction was derived from under 11 ml of fresh peripheral blood. The V and J ends lost 2 bases and 1 base, in that order; junction bases with no gene match: 5. The CDR3 spans 17 residues. Per the germline V gene, CDR1 is SGHAT and CDR2 is FQDESV (reference sequence). Study-wide points: Discrimination between ophthalmopathy and stable hyperthyroidism by a 13-signature model showed more than 85% sensitivity and about 80% specificity. Detected in blood as well were most expanded thyroid clonotypes with frequency above 0.001. Ophthalmopathy progression cases were predicted by the model with approximately 70% sensitivity and approximately 76% specificity.

This TCR came from an adult man with Graves' ophthalmopathy. The V and J genes are TRBV11-1 and TRBJ1-4; 9 positions agree with TRBD1. The sample comprised peripheral blood. As DNA, the CDR3 is TGTGCCAGCAGCTTAACACAGGGGGCTTTAACTAATGAAAAACTGTTTTTT. Amino acid sequence: CASSLTQGALTNEKLFF.